Presented here are 18 T cell receptor beta chains from one specimen sequenced in a study of blood T cells in healthy people across ages. Using a J-beta primer mix together with a sample-barcoded 5' primer, a second PCR was run for roughly 7 to 11 cycles. One entry per CDR3 protein, called by TCRdb with MiXCR from the 5' RACE reads. The sample lists about 680,000 distinct CDR3 sequences, about 52% occurring once. Sequences were obtained from blood. These receptors were obtained from a woman aged 60-70 years in good health.

The gene calls are TRBV6-2 or TRBV6-3 and TRBJ2-5, with a tentative D call TRBD1 (6 bases). CDR3 length equals 14 residues. V lost 6 bases, J lost 5 bases, and 16 bases lay in between. Germline V lookup: CDR1 MNHEY, CDR2 SVGEGT. This CDR3 reads CASSSPDRRETQYF. The CDR3 nucleotides read TGTGCCAGCAGCTCGCCTGACAGGAGGGAGACCCAGTACTTC.

This clonotype occurred a few times. V and J are TRBV14 and TRBJ2-7; a weak D match, TRBD2 (5 bases). Deletions cut 0 bases from V and 1 base from J, with 22 bases between. The CDR3 covers 19 residues. Germline V gene data show CDR1 as SGHDN and CDR2 as FVKESK. The CDR3 sequence is CASSQDFLAGGKLSYEQYF. DNA of the CDR3: TGTGCCAGCAGCCAAGATTTCTTGGCGGGTGGGAAACTATCCTACGAGCAGTACTTC.

The V and J genes are TRBV7-2 and TRBJ1-5; a possible D gene is TRBD1 (6 bases). V was trimmed by 1 base and J by 6 bases, leaving 16 bases between them. Germline V CDR1 and CDR2: SGHTA, FQGNSA. CDR3 length equals 16 residues. CDR3 coding DNA: TGTGCCAGCAGCTTAGGCGGTAGGGGGTCTGGTCAGCCCCAGCATTTT. Translated, it gives CASSLGGRGSGQPQHF.

The sample holds a few counts of this clonotype. The chain combines TRBV29-1 with TRBJ1-4; D gene ambiguous. CDR3 length equals 11 residues. V was clipped by 6 bases and J by 4 bases, with 6 bases between them. Germline values: CDR1 SQVTM, CDR2 ANQGSEA. The CDR3 sequence: CSVQVNEKLFF. CDR3 nucleotide sequence: TGCAGCGTGCAAGTTAATGAAAAACTGTTTTTT.

V and J are TRBV27 and TRBJ1-5; D ambiguous. Germline lookup yields CDR1 MNHEY and CDR2 SMNVEV (reference sequence). Deletions cut 6 bases from V and 6 bases from J, with 12 bases between. The length of the CDR3 is 13 residues. The CDR3 sequence: CASSPTGFQPQHF. As DNA, the CDR3 is TGTGCCAGCAGCCCGACCGGGTTTCAGCCCCAGCATTTT.

The chain has TRBV20-1 and TRBJ2-7; a possible D gene is TRBD2 (5 bases). Germline lookup yields CDR1 DFQATT and CDR2 SNEGSKA (reference sequence). The CDR3 is made up of 14 amino acids. V lost 6 bases and J lost 0, with 15 bases in between. CDR3 sequence: CSAFGRASSYEQYF. The DNA of the CDR3 is TGCAGTGCCTTTGGGCGGGCTAGCTCCTACGAGCAGTACTTC.

The chain is built from TRBV7-9 and TRBJ1-5; D call uncertain. Germline assignment: CDR1 SEHNR and CDR2 FQNEAQ (reference sequence). CDR3 length equals 13 residues. Between the trimmed V and J ends, which lost 5 bases and 5 bases, there was a span of 10 bases. The CDR3 loop reads CASSVDSHQPQHF. The CDR3 nucleotides read TGTGCCAGCAGCGTAGATTCGCATCAGCCCCAGCATTTT.

This clonotype was counted between two and nine times. This chain joins TRBV11-2 and TRBJ2-7; TRBD2 is a possible D gene (5 bases). Trimming took 2 bases from V and 2 from J, leaving 10 bases between them. CDR3 length equals 14 residues. Germline lookup yields CDR1 SGHAT and CDR2 FQNNGV. This CDR3 reads CASSLRYGTYEQYF. The CDR3 DNA reads TGTGCCAGCAGCTTAAGGTACGGGACCTACGAGCAGTACTTC.

The sample holds many counts of this clonotype. This chain connects TRBV20-1 to TRBJ2-1; D possibly matches TRBD1 or TRBD2 (5 bases each). The CDR3 runs to 15 residues. The germline V and J ends were trimmed by 0 bases and 8 bases, with 17 bases remaining between them. The V gene's germline CDR1 is DFQATT and CDR2 SNEGSKA (reference sequence). The CDR3 here is CSARDQTASGDEQFF. The CDR3 DNA reads as TGCAGTGCTAGAGACCAGACAGCCTCCGGGGATGAGCAGTTCTTC.

In this sample, this clonotype turned up a few times. The chain is built from TRBV5-1 and TRBJ2-4; 8 bases fit TRBD2. Germline V gene lookup returns CDR1 SGHRS and CDR2 YFSETQ. V gave up 1 base and J gave up 13 bases; unmatched junction bases: 13. CDR3 length: 15 amino acids. The CDR3 bases are TGCGCCAGCAGCTTGTGGGCGGGAGGATTGGAAGAGCAGTACTTC. Its protein is CASSLWAGGLEEQYF.

The chain uses TRBV2 and TRBJ2-3, with no clear D. The CDR3 covers 12 residues. The V gene's germline CDR1 is SNHLY and CDR2 FYNNEI. Trimming cost V 11 bases and J 0 bases, with 9 bases left between them. CDR3 protein: CAGKQSTDTQYF. In DNA, the CDR3 is TGTGCCGGCAAGCAGAGCACAGATACGCAGTATTTT.

V usage is TRBV11-2 and J usage is TRBJ2-1; 9 nucleotides agree with TRBD2. Looked up from germline, CDR1 is SGHAT and CDR2 is FQNNGV. V was clipped by 3 bases and J by 6 bases; unmatched bases: 15. CDR3 length: 18 amino acids. The DNA of the CDR3 is TGTGCCAGCAGCTTCCTACCGCTCCTAGCGGGAAGGAGCAATGAGCAGTTCTTC. This gives the protein CASSFLPLLAGRSNEQFF. The full variable domain, its missing parts supplied by reference TRBV11-2 and TRBJ2-1, is EAGVAQSPRYKIIEKRQSVAFWCNPISGHATLYWYQQILGQGPKLLIQFQNNGVVDDSQLPKDRFSAERLKGVDSTLKIQPAKLEDSAVYLCASSFLPLLAGRSNEQFFGPGTRLTVL.

In the case of this clonotype: Relative to the germline gene, one junction end is altered; a read error may explain this. V and J are TRBV18 and TRBJ2-5, with TRBD2 as a possible D gene (6 bases). Germline-derived CDR1 and CDR2 are KGHSH and LQKENI. The CDR3 is made up of 14 amino acids. The CDR3 protein is CVSSPPGTAETQYF. The CDR3 DNA is TGTGTCAGCTCACCACCCGGGACTGCGGAGACCCAGTACTTC.

V gene TRBV12-3 or TRBV12-4 combines with J gene TRBJ1-2; D perhaps matches TRBD1 (5 bases). The CDR3 has 15 amino acids. V was shortened by 6 bases and J by 2 bases, with 16 bases between the two germline ends. The CDR3 protein is CASSWGSGPNYGYTF. The CDR3 DNA sequence: TGTGCCAGCAGCTGGGGGTCAGGGCCAAACTATGGCTACACCTTC.

V usage is TRBV11-1 and J usage is TRBJ2-5, with TRBD2 matching over 10 bases. V dropped 6 bases and J dropped 11; count of bases not matched to a gene: 15. The CDR3 contains 15 residues. From germline, CDR1 is SGHAT and CDR2 FQDESV (reference sequence). DNA of the CDR3: TGTGCCAGCAGACAAGCGGGAGGGCCGGGTAGTGAGCAGTACTTC. Translated, it gives CASRQAGGPGSEQYF.

The chain uses TRBV7-9 and TRBJ2-5; the match to TRBD2 covers 7 bases. There are 16 residues in the CDR3. The trim removed 5 bases at V and 2 bases at J, leaving 11 bases unmatched. Germline assignment: CDR1 SEHNR and CDR2 FQNEAQ (reference sequence). The CDR3, as DNA: TGTGCCAGCAGCCGAAGATCAACTAGCGCGCAAGAGACCCAGTACTTC. It translates to CASSRRSTSAQETQYF.

This rearrangement joins TRBV7-9 to TRBJ2-1, with D possibly being TRBD2 (5 bases). This CDR3 is 12 amino acids long. Germline lookup yields CDR1 SEHNR and CDR2 FQNEAQ (reference sequence). V lost 5 bases and J lost 10, with 12 bases in between. The CDR3 sequence: CASSPFQREQFF. CDR3 nucleotides: TGTGCCAGCAGCCCATTTCAGCGGGAGCAGTTCTTC.

CDR3 residues: CAIGQVTDTQYF. CDR3 coding DNA: TGTGCCATCGGACAGGTCACAGATACGCAGTATTTT. The V and J genes are TRBV10-3 and TRBJ2-3; 7 bases are shared with TRBD1. Germline V gene lookup returns CDR1 ENHRY and CDR2 SYGVKD. This CDR3 is 12 amino acids long. The J segment lost 2 bases and the V segment lost 8 bases, leaving 1 base of the junction unmatched.